Presented here are 31 T cell receptor beta chains from one specimen sequenced in a study of graft-versus-host responses after intestinal transplantation. Sequencing used immunoSEQ multiplex PCR; TCRdb keeps in-frame clones, though not all of them. There are more than 100,000 clones in the sample; 93% occur only once, and 1.2% lies in the top ten. The antigens these receptors bind are not known. The specimen comprised unstimulated CD8+ T cells sorted from spleen or lymph node cells, sampled before intestinal transplant. The origin of the receptors is a human donor who received an intestinal transplant.

V usage is TRBV5-1 and J usage is TRBJ1-1; the match to TRBD1 covers 8 bases. There are 15 residues in the CDR3. Per the germline V gene, CDR1 is SGHRS and CDR2 is YFSETQ. The V gene end was trimmed by 2 bases and the J gene end by 6 bases; junction bases not matched to a gene: 9. Here the CDR3 reads CASSFRGQGGSEAFF. CDR3 coding DNA: TGCGCCAGCAGCTTCCGTGGACAGGGTGGGTCTGAAGCTTTCTTT.

The V call is TRBV6-5, the J call TRBJ1-1; D is perhaps TRBD1 (5 bases). The CDR3 runs 13 residues. In germline, CDR1 is MNHEY, CDR2 SVGAGI. Trimming removed 4 bases at V and 6 bases at J, with 12 bases between. The CDR3 sequence: CASSSTGGAEAFF. The CDR3 region has the DNA TGTGCCAGCAGTTCCACGGGGGGAGCTGAAGCTTTCTTT.

This clone was found a few times. The chain couples TRBV7-9 to TRBJ1-1, with D unclear. The CDR3 loop spans 14 amino acids. Germline V gives CDR1 SEHNR, CDR2 FQNEAQ (reference sequence). The V end lost 3 bases, the J end lost 4 bases, and 12 bases lay between the germline ends. The CDR3 sequence: CASSLAVEGTEAFF. CDR3 DNA: TGTGCCAGCAGCTTGGCAGTTGAGGGCACTGAAGCTTTCTTT.

The chain has TRBV5-6 and TRBJ2-5, with no clear D. This CDR3 spans 12 amino acids. The V gene's germline CDR1 is SGHDT and CDR2 YYEEEE. Trimming removed 2 bases from V and 5 bases from J, with 7 bases in between. The CDR3, as DNA: TGTGCCAGCAGCTTTACGGGCGAGACCCAGTACTTC. Amino acids: CASSFTGETQYF.

This chain connects TRBV29-1 to TRBJ1-2; D is possibly TRBD1 (6 bases). The length of the CDR3 is 15 residues. Per germline, CDR1 SQVTM and CDR2 ANQGSEA. Between the trimmed V and J ends, which lost 7 bases and 4 bases, there was a span of 22 bases. The CDR3 coding sequence is TGCAGCGATATACGACAGGACACGAGATGCTATGGCTACACCTTC. This translates into CSDIRQDTRCYGYTF.

This rearrangement joins TRBV5-4 to TRBJ1-1, with D possibly being TRBD1 (5 bases). Germline CDR1 SGHNT, CDR2 YYREEE (reference sequence). The germline V and J ends were trimmed by 0 bases and 3 bases, with 9 bases remaining between them. The CDR3 consists of 14 residues. CDR3 sequence: CASSLGSGDTEAFF. The CDR3 DNA is TGTGCCAGCAGCTTGGGATCGGGGGACACTGAAGCTTTCTTT. The full variable domain, its missing parts supplied by reference TRBV5-4 and TRBJ1-1, is ETGVTQSPTHLIKTRGQQVTLRCSSQSGHNTVSWYQQALGQGPQFIFQYYREEENGRGNFPPRFSGLQFPNYSSELNVNALELDDSALYLCASSLGSGDTEAFFGQGTRLTVV.

The V and J genes are TRBV9 and TRBJ2-5; D possibly uses TRBD1 or TRBD2 (5 bases each). CDR1 and CDR2 (germline): SGDLS, YYNGEE. The CDR3 covers 15 residues. V was clipped by 2 bases and J by 4 bases, with 15 bases between them. The CDR3 nucleotides read TGTGCCAGCAGCGTTGAAGGTTCAGGGAGAGAGACCCAGTACTTC. Protein product: CASSVEGSGRETQYF.

This chain uses TRBV2 with TRBJ1-1; D might be TRBD1 (6 bases). Germline-derived CDR1 and CDR2 are SNHLY and FYNNEI. The germline V and J ends were trimmed by 5 bases and 1 base, with 11 bases remaining between them. The CDR3 loop spans 14 amino acids. The CDR3 loop reads CASSIWGQNTEAFF. Here the CDR3 DNA reads TGTGCCAGCAGTATTTGGGGACAGAACACTGAAGCTTTCTTT.

In DNA form, the CDR3 reads TGTGCCAGCAGCCTAGGACAGAACACTGAAGCTTTCTTT. Protein product: CASSLGQNTEAFF. The J gene is TRBJ1-1, the V gene TRBV4-2, with D perhaps TRBD1 (5 bases). The CDR3 sequence is 13 residues long. Trimming shortened V by 4 bases and J by 1 base, and 7 bases separated the two germline ends. Looked up from germline, CDR1 is LGHNA and CDR2 is YNFKEQ.

The V gene is TRBV9, the J gene TRBJ1-4; D ambiguous. Germline CDR1 is SGDLS and CDR2 is YYNGEE. Deletions cut 4 bases from V and 0 bases from J, with 10 bases between. The CDR3 length is 15 residues. This CDR3 is CASSSRATTNEKLFF. CDR3 DNA: TGTGCCAGCAGCAGCCGGGCTACAACTAATGAAAAACTGTTTTTT.

This sequence joins TRBV14 and TRBJ1-2, with TRBD1 matching over 10 bases. Trimming took 4 bases from V and 8 from J; bases not matched to a gene: 4. There are 13 residues in the CDR3. Germline V CDR1 and CDR2: SGHDN, FVKESK. The CDR3 DNA follows: TGTGCCAGCAGCCCCGGACAGGGGGGAGGCTACACCTTC. Its protein is CASSPGQGGGYTF.

The rearrangement links TRBV15 to TRBJ2-3; D ambiguous. The CDR3 has 14 residues. Trimming removed 0 bases at V and 0 bases at J, with 4 bases between. CDR1 is LNHNV and CDR2 is YYDKDF in the germline V gene (reference sequence). CDR3 in DNA: TGTGCCACCAGCAGAGAATCTAGCACAGATACGCAGTATTTT. Protein: CATSRESSTDTQYF.

The gene calls are TRBV6-1 and TRBJ2-7; possible D gene TRBD2, 7 bases. The V end was cut by 2 bases, the J end by 2 bases, with 10 bases between. CDR3 length: 14 amino acids. Germline loops: CDR1 MNHNS, CDR2 SASEGT. This CDR3 is CASSERGGAYEQYF. The CDR3 nucleotides read TGTGCCAGCAGTGAAAGGGGGGGGGCCTACGAGCAGTACTTC.

This clone occurred once. V gene TRBV14 combines with J gene TRBJ2-5; TRBD1 agrees at 7 bases. Germline CDR1 and CDR2: SGHDN and FVKESK. Trimming cost V 1 base and J 4 bases; bases outside gene matches: 9. The CDR3 is 16 residues long. This CDR3 reads CASSQVLVPGGETQYF. CDR3 coding DNA: TGTGCCAGCAGCCAAGTTTTAGTTCCAGGGGGAGAGACCCAGTACTTC.

The chain recombines TRBV6-1 with TRBJ2-1; D might be TRBD2 (5 bases). V was shortened by 1 base and J by 0 bases, with 16 bases between the two germline ends. CDR3 length: 18 amino acids. Germline CDR1 and CDR2: MNHNS and SASEGT. In nucleotides, the CDR3 is TGTGCCAGCAGTGAAGGGCTTAGTTGGGAGAGCTCCTACAATGAGCAGTTCTTC. This gives the protein CASSEGLSWESSYNEQFF.

Concerning this clone: One end of the junction does not line up with germline, which may come from a read error. Other nucleotide sequences from this sample produce the same CDR3. The rearrangement uses TRBV13 and TRBJ2-6; D tentatively fits TRBD1 or TRBD2 (6 bases each). CDR1 and CDR2 (germline): PRHDT, FYEKMQ (reference sequence). The CDR3 covers 18 residues. CDR3 loop: CASSLGLPGASGANVLTF. CDR3 DNA: TGTGCCAGCAGCTTGGGACTCCCGGGGGCGTCTGGAGCCAACGTCCTGACTTTC.

J is TRBJ1-3 and V is TRBV6-1; maybe TRBD1 (6 bases). V was pared by 2 bases and J by 2 bases, with 13 bases between. This CDR3 has 16 residues. Per germline, CDR1 MNHNS and CDR2 SASEGT. The CDR3 reads CASSEYDRSPGNTIYF. The CDR3 DNA is TGTGCCAGCAGTGAATACGACAGGTCCCCTGGAAACACCATATATTTT.

This sequence joins TRBV9 and TRBJ1-6, with D perhaps matching TRBD1 (6 bases). Trimming stripped 3 bases from V and 8 bases from J, with 18 bases between. This CDR3 contains 16 residues. Germline V gene sequence: CDR1 SGDLS, CDR2 YYNGEE. The CDR3 protein is CASSERNRVTHSPLHF. The CDR3, as DNA: TGTGCCAGCAGCGAGAGGAACAGGGTAACCCATTCACCCCTCCACTTT.

This chain uses TRBV4-1 with TRBJ2-5, with TRBD1 matching over 7 bases. Germline CDR1 is MGHRA and CDR2 is YSYEKL. Trimming cost V 5 bases and J 1 base; bases outside gene matches: 4. CDR3 length: 14 amino acids. The chain's CDR3 is CASSMDRFQETQYF. The CDR3 coding sequence is TGCGCCAGCAGCATGGACAGGTTCCAAGAGACCCAGTACTTC.

This clone was seen just once. The CDR3 DNA reads as TGCGCCAGCAGCCAAGGCCTCATCTACGAGCAGTACTTC. Protein product: CASSQGLIYEQYF. This rearrangement joins TRBV4-1 to TRBJ2-7; D is undetermined. Germline V gene sequence: CDR1 MGHRA, CDR2 YSYEKL. V was pared by 1 base and J by 3 bases, with 7 bases between. The CDR3 sequence is 13 residues long.

This clone was counted a few times. V gene TRBV2 combines with J gene TRBJ2-7; a possible D gene is TRBD2 (6 bases). Germline CDR1 and CDR2: SNHLY and FYNNEI. The germline V and J ends were trimmed by 8 bases and 4 bases, with 6 bases remaining between them. The CDR3 totals 10 residues. CDR3 DNA: TGTGCCAGCGGGGGGTACGAGCAGTACTTC. Translated: CASGGYEQYF.

This clone was found a few times. The chain employs TRBV6-6 and TRBJ1-6; the D is unclear. The V end was cut by 3 bases, the J end by 6 bases, with 12 bases between. From germline, CDR1 is MNHNY and CDR2 SVGAGI (reference sequence). The CDR3 consists of 15 residues. The CDR3 loop reads CASSYSSGINSPLHF. In DNA, the CDR3 is TGTGCCAGCAGTTATTCGTCGGGGATTAATTCACCCCTCCACTTT.

V usage is TRBV5-1 and J usage is TRBJ2-1; the match to TRBD2 covers 8 bases. The CDR3 runs 16 residues. The V gene end was trimmed by 0 bases and the J gene end by 5 bases; junction bases not matched to a gene: 7. Germline V lookup: CDR1 SGHRS, CDR2 YFSETQ. The CDR3 coding sequence is TGCGCCAGCAGCTTGGTAATAGCGGGGCCCAACAATGAGCAGTTCTTC. It translates to CASSLVIAGPNNEQFF.

Only one count was recorded for this clone. This rearrangement joins TRBV9 to TRBJ1-1; tentative D call: TRBD1 (5 bases). The length of the CDR3 is 16 residues. Germline values: CDR1 SGDLS, CDR2 YYNGEE. Trimming pared 0 bases from V and 0 bases from J, leaving 12 bases between. CDR3 residues: CASSVDGGHLNTEAFF. CDR3 in DNA: TGTGCCAGCAGCGTAGATGGTGGACACCTGAACACTGAAGCTTTCTTT. Complete variable domain (other parts from reference TRBV9 and TRBJ1-1): DSGVTQTPKHLITATGQRVTLRCSPRSGDLSVYWYQQSLDQGLQFLIQYYNGEERAKGNILERFSAQQFPDLHSELNLSSLELGDSALYFCASSVDGGHLNTEAFFGQGTRLTVV.

CDR3 sequence reads: CASSSRREAPYEQYF. Written as DNA, the CDR3 is TGTGCCAGCAGCTCAAGACGAGAGGCCCCCTACGAGCAGTACTTC. This sequence joins TRBV5-6 and TRBJ2-7; D is uncertain. Trimming pared 3 bases from V and 2 bases from J, leaving 15 bases between. Germline V gene sequence: CDR1 SGHDT, CDR2 YYEEEE. The CDR3 contains 15 residues.

The chain links TRBV6-5 to TRBJ2-1, with no clear D. Germline assignment: CDR1 MNHEY and CDR2 SVGAGI. The CDR3 runs to 10 residues. Trimming removed 8 bases from V and 6 bases from J, with 5 bases in between. In DNA, the CDR3 is TGTGCCAGCGAGGTCAATGAGCAGTTCTTC. Protein sequence: CASEVNEQFF.

The chain couples TRBV5-1 to TRBJ2-1; TRBD2 might be the D (5 bases). Per germline, CDR1 SGHRS and CDR2 YFSETQ. This CDR3 contains 15 residues. The V end lost 3 bases, the J end lost 14 bases, and 24 bases lay between the germline ends. The CDR3 loop is CASSSTTLTGPRKFF. CDR3 sequence (DNA): TGCGCCAGCAGCTCGACTACCCTGACCGGGCCCCGAAAGTTCTTC.

About this clone: Other DNA sequences in this specimen translate into the identical CDR3. V usage is TRBV5-1 and J usage is TRBJ1-1, with a tentative D call TRBD1 (6 bases). Germline assignment: CDR1 SGHRS and CDR2 YFSETQ. The length of the CDR3 is 13 residues. V lost 4 bases to trimming and J lost 4 bases, with 11 bases between them. CDR3 sequence reads: CASSPTGSTEAFF. CDR3 bases: TGCGCCAGCAGCCCGACAGGTTCCACTGAAGCTTTCTTT.

The chain is built from TRBV7-9 and TRBJ2-1; perhaps TRBD1 as D (6 bases). CDR3 length: 13 amino acids. Looked up from germline, CDR1 is SEHNR and CDR2 is FQNEAQ (reference sequence). The V end was cut by 6 bases, the J end by 7 bases, with 13 bases between. CDR3 nucleotide sequence: TGTGCCAGCAGTCCGGGACACTATAATGAGCAGTTCTTC. This encodes CASSPGHYNEQFF.

V gene TRBV5-1 combines with J gene TRBJ2-1; D assignment may be TRBD1 or TRBD2 (5 bases each). CDR3 size: 11 residues. Germline lookup yields CDR1 SGHRS and CDR2 YFSETQ. Trimming shortened V by 7 bases and J by 15 bases, and 17 bases separated the two germline ends. The CDR3 bases are TGCGCCAGCCGTTCCGGGACCGAGGCGTTCTTC. Encoded protein: CASRSGTEAFF.

The chain has TRBV6-5 and TRBJ2-1, with 9 positions matching TRBD2. Germline V gene data show CDR1 as MNHEY and CDR2 as SVGAGI. This CDR3 spans 13 amino acids. V lost 8 bases and J lost 9; bases outside the gene matches: 8. The CDR3: CASSGGGAIEQFF. The CDR3 coding sequence is TGTGCCAGCTCAGGCGGGGGGGCGATTGAGCAGTTCTTC.